The clone carrying this T cell receptor beta chain showed up many times. Its antigen remains unknown. The sample originates from a study of CD8 T cells in ankylosing spondylitis. Overall study findings and caveats: A TCR beta motif of several highly homologous variants seemed to mark ankylosing spondylitis blood.

TCRdb itself ran the 5' RACE reads through MiXCR, one entry per CDR3 protein. The sample records 800,000 to 900,000 distinct CDR3 sequences, roughly 12% being singletons. The TCR originated in a male donor with ankylosing spondylitis. The sample was blood, either unsorted or a sorted T cell fraction (not recorded which).

CDR3 residues: CASSFAGDYGYTF. The CDR3, as DNA: TGCGCCAGCAGCTTCGCAGGAGACTATGGCTACACCTTC. The chain recombines TRBV5-1 with TRBJ1-2, with D hard to call. From germline, CDR1 is SGHRS and CDR2 YFSETQ. V was shortened by 2 bases and J by 3 bases, with 8 bases between the two germline ends. This CDR3 is 13 amino acids long. Combining the CDR3 with reference TRBV5-1 and TRBJ1-2 gives the whole variable domain KAGVTQTPRYLIKTRGQQVTLSCSPISGHRSVSWYQQTPGQGLQFLFEYFSETQRNKGNFPGRFSGRQFSNSRSEMNVSTLELGDSALYLCASSFAGDYGYTFGSGTRLTVV.